These 29 T cell receptor beta chains originate from one sample sequenced in a study of blood T cell repertoires in COVID-19. Only in-frame clones appear in the TCRdb table, and some are missing; sequencing was by immunoSEQ multiplex PCR. The table has 60,000 to 85,000 clones, roughly nine tenths seen once. The sample consisted of peripheral blood. These receptors were taken from a man aged 35-49 years with COVID-19, enrolled during active disease.

This chain links TRBV18 with TRBJ1-1; a weak D match, TRBD1 (6 bases). The germline V gene encodes CDR1 KGHSH and CDR2 LQKENI. The V and J ends lost 4 bases and 8 bases respectively, with 20 bases between them. The CDR3 loop spans 15 amino acids. The CDR3 nucleotides read TGTGCCAGCTCACTTGCGGACAGAATCTCTAGAGAAGCTTTCTTT. Translating gives CASSLADRISREAFF. Full variable domain (outside the CDR3, taken from reference TRBV18 and TRBJ1-1): NAGVMQNPRHLVRRRGQEARLRCSPMKGHSHVYWYRQLPEEGLKFMVYLQKENIIDESGMPKERFSAEFPKEGPSILRIQQVVRGDSAAYFCASSLADRISREAFFGQGTRLTVV.

This sequence joins TRBV4-1 and TRBJ1-5; a weak D match, TRBD1 (6 bases). CDR1 is MGHRA, CDR2 YSYEKL, per germline. The CDR3 has 16 amino acids. V was clipped by 0 bases and J by 5 bases, with 14 bases between them. The CDR3: CASSQDGGRVDQPQHF. CDR3 DNA: TGCGCCAGCAGCCAAGATGGGGGCAGGGTAGATCAGCCCCAGCATTTT.

V gene TRBV10-3 combines with J gene TRBJ1-1; 7 positions agree with TRBD1. Germline V lookup: CDR1 ENHRY, CDR2 SYGVKD. Trimming cost V 7 bases and J 3 bases; bases outside gene matches: 11. The CDR3 covers 15 residues. In nucleotides, the CDR3 is TGTGCCATCAACCCCTCCAGGGGGGCCGACACTGAAGCTTTCTTT. Its protein product is CAINPSRGADTEAFF.

This chain links TRBV18 with TRBJ2-3; 8 positions match TRBD2. The CDR3 contains 19 residues. The V gene's germline CDR1 is KGHSH and CDR2 LQKENI. J gave up 1 base and V 2 bases, and 14 bases lay outside the gene matches. The CDR3 bases are TGTGCCAGCTCACCAATTCCGCCGGGACTAGATACCCGCACAGATACGCAGTATTTT. Protein sequence: CASSPIPPGLDTRTDTQYF.

This chain connects TRBV18 to TRBJ2-7, with 7 bases aligning to TRBD1. Trimming cost V 4 bases and J 6 bases; bases outside gene matches: 9. Germline-derived CDR1 and CDR2 are KGHSH and LQKENI. This CDR3 comprises 14 residues. The CDR3 coding sequence is TGTGCCAGCTCACTGCGACAGGGTGAGTCCGAGCAGTACTTC. Encoded protein: CASSLRQGESEQYF.

This rearrangement joins TRBV7-9 to TRBJ2-7; D is perhaps TRBD1 (5 bases). CDR1 is SEHNR, CDR2 FQNEAQ, per germline (reference sequence). The CDR3 covers 15 residues. V was clipped by 2 bases and J by 0 bases, with 11 bases between them. The CDR3 nucleotides are TGTGCCAGCAGCTTACAGGGTCCATACTCCTACGAGCAGTACTTC. This sequence encodes CASSLQGPYSYEQYF.

The V and J genes are TRBV4-2 and TRBJ2-5; 12 bases line up with TRBD2. V was pared by 0 bases and J by 1 base, with 3 bases of the junction left unmatched. The CDR3 contains 17 residues. Per germline, CDR1 LGHNA and CDR2 YNFKEQ. The CDR3, as DNA: TGTGCCAGCAGCCAAGAGGCGACTAGCGGGGGCCAAGAGACCCAGTACTTC. As protein: CASSQEATSGGQETQYF.

This chain connects TRBV5-1 to TRBJ2-1; TRBD2 matches 7 bases. CDR1 is SGHRS and CDR2 is YFSETQ in the germline V gene. The CDR3 covers 18 residues. V was clipped by 4 bases and J by 0 bases; unmatched bases: 13. The CDR3: CASSHWTRGGSSYNEQFF. CDR3 in DNA: TGCGCCAGCAGCCATTGGACGCGCGGCGGGAGCTCCTACAATGAGCAGTTCTTC.

This chain links TRBV7-6 with TRBJ2-2; TRBD2 aligns across 12 bases. The CDR3 totals 18 residues. Germline V lookup: CDR1 SGHVS, CDR2 FNYEAQ. V lost 5 bases, J lost 1 base, and 8 bases stayed unmatched. CDR3 amino acids: CASSTRTSGTLNTGELFF. CDR3 sequence (DNA): TGTGCCAGCAGCACTAGGACTAGCGGGACCCTGAACACCGGGGAGCTGTTTTTT. The full variable domain, rest sourced from reference TRBV7-6 and TRBJ2-2, is GAGVSQSPRYKVTKRGQDVALRCDPISGHVSLYWYRQALGQGPEFLTYFNYEAQQDKSGLPNDRFSAERPEGSISTLTIQRTEQRDSAMYRCASSTRTSGTLNTGELFFGEGSRLTVL.

This clone was seen a few times. The CDR3 nucleotides are TGTGCCAGCAGTCAGTCGGGGGTCCTCTCCTACGAGCAGTACTTC. Translating it yields CASSQSGVLSYEQYF. The chain couples TRBV11-2 to TRBJ2-7; D may be TRBD2 (6 bases). CDR3 length equals 15 residues. V was shortened by 6 bases and J by 0 bases, with 15 bases between the two germline ends. Germline CDR1 is SGHAT and CDR2 is FQNNGV.

CDR3 sequence (DNA): TGTGCCAGTAGTATAGTGCGGGGGCCCCGAAACATTCAGTACTTC. Translated, it gives CASSIVRGPRNIQYF. The V gene is TRBV19, the J gene TRBJ2-4; TRBD2 might be the D (7 bases). V was clipped by 1 base and J by 6 bases, with 13 bases between them. CDR1 is LNHDA, CDR2 SQIVND, per germline (reference sequence). The CDR3 extends over 15 amino acids. Variable domain in full (rest from reference TRBV19 and TRBJ2-4): DGGITQSPKYLFRKEGQNVTLSCEQNLNHDAMYWYRQDPGQGLRLIYYSQIVNDFQKGDIAEGYSVSREKKESFPLTVTSAQKNPTAFYLCASSIVRGPRNIQYFGAGTRLSVL.

The V call is TRBV12-5, the J call TRBJ2-1; D is unclear. Germline CDR1 LGHNT, CDR2 FRNRAP. The CDR3 contains 13 residues. V was shortened by 5 bases and J by 2 bases, with 7 bases between the two germline ends. CDR3: CASGNSAYNEQFF. The DNA for the CDR3 is TGTGCTAGTGGTAATTCGGCCTACAATGAGCAGTTCTTC.

The chain links TRBV15 to TRBJ2-1; TRBD2 matches 10 bases. CDR3 length equals 16 residues. Per germline, CDR1 LNHNV and CDR2 YYDKDF (reference sequence). V lost 4 bases, J lost 5 bases, and 8 bases stayed unmatched. The CDR3 region has the DNA TGTGCCACCAGCATTATAGCGGGGGGTTGGAACAATGAGCAGTTCTTC. Its translation is CATSIIAGGWNNEQFF.

The V call is TRBV2, the J call TRBJ2-5; 8 nucleotides match TRBD1. The CDR3 contains 15 residues. With 4 bases clipped from V and 1 base from J, the junction kept 5 bases outside the gene matches. Germline V gene data show CDR1 as SNHLY and CDR2 as FYNNEI. The CDR3 loop is CASSADRAGQETQYF. The CDR3 DNA follows: TGTGCCAGCAGTGCGGACAGGGCTGGCCAAGAGACCCAGTACTTC.

This chain connects TRBV3-1 (or the pseudogene TRBV3-2) to TRBJ1-2, with D possibly TRBD1 on 5 matching bases. The germline V gene has CDR1 LGHDT and CDR2 YNNKEL (reference sequence). This CDR3 comprises 13 residues. The germline V and J ends were trimmed by 0 bases and 7 bases, with 9 bases remaining between them. CDR3 amino acids: CASSQDRGAGYTF. As DNA, the CDR3 is TGTGCCAGCAGCCAAGACCGCGGGGCTGGCTACACCTTC.

This chain links TRBV16 with TRBJ1-2; the D is unclear. The length of the CDR3 is 13 residues. Trimming took off 0 bases at V and 6 bases at J, with 8 bases between the two ends. In germline, CDR1 is KGHSY, CDR2 FQNENV. Here the CDR3 reads CASSQSRVDGYTF. CDR3 in DNA: TGTGCCAGCAGCCAATCTAGAGTGGATGGCTACACCTTC.

This rearrangement joins TRBV30 to TRBJ2-5; possibly TRBD2 for D (6 bases). CDR3 length: 13 residues. V lost 1 base to trimming and J lost 5 bases, with 11 bases between them. CDR1 and CDR2 from the germline V gene are GTSNPN and SVGIG (reference sequence). The DNA for the CDR3 is TGTGCCTGGAGTGGAACTAGCTGGGAGACCCAGTACTTC. Translated, it gives CAWSGTSWETQYF.

CDR3 loop: CASRTGGGNTEAFF. As DNA, the CDR3 is TGTGCCAGCAGGACAGGGGGGGGGAACACTGAAGCTTTCTTT. This chain uses TRBV6-6 with TRBJ1-1; 9 nucleotides agree with TRBD1. The CDR3 loop spans 14 amino acids. CDR1 MNHNY and CDR2 SVGAGI come from the germline V gene (reference sequence). Unmatched junction bases numbered 3, after V lost 6 bases and J lost 1 base.

V gene TRBV11-3 combines with J gene TRBJ2-3, with 12 bases that match TRBD2. Germline V gene lookup returns CDR1 SGHNT and CDR2 YENEEA. Losses at the gene ends were 4 bases for V and 0 bases for J; bases not matched to a gene: 2. This CDR3 has 16 amino acids. In nucleotides, the CDR3 is TGTGCCAGCAGCTCTGGACTAGCGGGGAGCACAGATACGCAGTATTTT. It translates to CASSSGLAGSTDTQYF.

CDR3 region: CASSEHGGPNTEAFF. CDR3 in DNA: TGTGCCAGCAGTGAACACGGGGGACCGAACACTGAAGCTTTCTTT. This chain joins TRBV25-1 and TRBJ1-1, with TRBD1 as a possible D gene (5 bases). The CDR3 has 15 residues. Germline CDR1 reads MGHDK; CDR2 reads SYGVNS. Trimming took 2 bases from V and 1 from J, leaving 11 bases between them.

The chain recombines TRBV2 with TRBJ1-2, with a weak D call TRBD1 (5 bases). Germline V lookup: CDR1 SNHLY, CDR2 FYNNEI. There are 13 residues in the CDR3. The V end was cut by 4 bases, the J end by 5 bases, with 11 bases between. CDR3 in amino acids: CASSGGGVYGYTF. The CDR3 DNA reads as TGTGCCAGCAGTGGGGGGGGAGTTTATGGCTACACCTTC. Full variable domain (outside the CDR3, taken from reference TRBV2 and TRBJ1-2): EPEVTQTPSHQVTQMGQEVILRCVPISNHLYFYWYRQILGQKVEFLVSFYNNEISEKSEIFDDQFSVERPDGSNFTLKIRSTKLEDSAMYFCASSGGGVYGYTFGSGTRLTVV.

V and J are TRBV7-8 and TRBJ1-2; a possible D gene is TRBD1 (5 bases). Germline V CDR1 and CDR2: SGHVS, FQNEAQ. This CDR3 has 12 amino acids. Trimming cost V 5 bases and J 6 bases, with 10 bases left between them. In DNA, the CDR3 is TGTGCCAGCAGCCGCCGGACACATGGCTACACCTTC. Amino acids: CASSRRTHGYTF.

The genes are TRBV27 and TRBJ1-6, with TRBD1 as a possible D gene (5 bases). V gave up 4 bases and J gave up 5 bases, with 9 bases separating them. Germline-derived CDR1 and CDR2 are MNHEY and SMNVEV (reference sequence). The CDR3 spans 14 residues. The CDR3 sequence is CASSSTVNNSPLHF. In nucleotides, the CDR3 is TGTGCCAGCAGTTCGACAGTCAATAATTCACCCCTCCACTTT.

CDR3 nucleotides: TGTGCCAGCACCCTGGGACAGAACACCGGGGAGCTGTTTTTT. The encoded protein is CASTLGQNTGELFF. This chain uses TRBV2 with TRBJ2-2, with D possibly being TRBD1 (6 bases). CDR1 and CDR2 from the germline V gene are SNHLY and FYNNEI. Trimming stripped 7 bases from V and 1 base from J, with 10 bases between. The CDR3 loop spans 14 amino acids. Using reference TRBV2 and TRBJ2-2 for the parts outside the CDR3, the full variable domain is EPEVTQTPSHQVTQMGQEVILRCVPISNHLYFYWYRQILGQKVEFLVSFYNNEISEKSEIFDDQFSVERPDGSNFTLKIRSTKLEDSAMYFCASTLGQNTGELFFGEGSRLTVL.

V and J are TRBV6-5 and TRBJ2-7, with 8 nucleotides matching TRBD2. With V trimmed by 5 bases and J by 4 bases, 7 bases remained unmatched. CDR3 length: 14 residues. Germline CDR1 and CDR2: MNHEY and SVGAGI. In DNA form, the CDR3 reads TGTGCCAGCAGTCCCCTAGCGGGCAGGTACGAGCAGTACTTC. This codes for CASSPLAGRYEQYF.

This sequence joins TRBV30 and TRBJ2-3; D unresolved. V shed 2 bases and J shed 1 base, with 7 bases lying between them. CDR1 and CDR2 from the germline V gene are GTSNPN and SVGIG (reference sequence). The CDR3 consists of 13 residues. As DNA, the CDR3 is TGTGCCTGGAGTCCGACTGGCACAGATACGCAGTATTTT. Translation gives CAWSPTGTDTQYF.

This clone was observed a single time. The chain recombines TRBV5-1 with TRBJ2-2, with TRBD1 identical over 7 bases. Per germline, CDR1 SGHRS and CDR2 YFSETQ. The CDR3 consists of 15 residues. Unmatched junction bases numbered 3, after V lost 3 bases and J lost 1 base. For the CDR3, the DNA is TGCGCCAGCAGCTCTTGGACAGGGAACACCGGGGAGCTGTTTTTT. It encodes CASSSWTGNTGELFF.

The chain has TRBV30 and TRBJ1-3, with D hard to call. Trimming took 5 bases from V and 0 from J, leaving 8 bases between them. CDR1 is GTSNPN and CDR2 is SVGIG in the germline V gene (reference sequence). The CDR3 totals 13 residues. In DNA, the CDR3 is TGTGCCTGGTCCCGGAGCTCTGGAAACACCATATATTTT. Its translation: CAWSRSSGNTIYF.

CDR3: CASSFLETQYF. The CDR3 bases are TGTGCCAGCAGCTTCCTAGAGACCCAGTACTTC. The chain combines TRBV11-2 with TRBJ2-5; D is ambiguous. Germline assignment: CDR1 SGHAT and CDR2 FQNNGV. This CDR3 contains 11 residues. The V end lost 3 bases, the J end lost 4 bases, and 3 bases lay between the germline ends.